The source of this TCR beta chain is a study of blood T cell repertoires in COVID-19. Study in general: Donors in the United States, Italy and Spain gave samples during acute or convalescent COVID-19.

The CDR3 length is 13 residues. The V end lost 7 bases, the J end lost 5 bases, and 15 bases lay between the germline ends. How the authors handled the data: Amplified reference gene primers provided the basis for estimating nucleated cell counts. Here immunoSEQ multiplex PCR was the method, and the copy in TCRdb shows in-frame clones only, minus some. D and trimming come from the DNA, and the V and J calls and clone size come from that table. Of roughly 160,000 clones listed, around 82% are singletons. The sample comprised peripheral blood. The source of this sequence is a man aged 18 to 29 with active or convalescent COVID-19. The chain couples TRBV12-3 or TRBV12-4 to TRBJ2-7; the D gene is possibly TRBD1 (5 bases). This CDR3 is CASTFGWGDEQYF. The CDR3 coding sequence is TGTGCCAGCACCTTCGGGTGGGGCGACGAGCAGTACTTC.